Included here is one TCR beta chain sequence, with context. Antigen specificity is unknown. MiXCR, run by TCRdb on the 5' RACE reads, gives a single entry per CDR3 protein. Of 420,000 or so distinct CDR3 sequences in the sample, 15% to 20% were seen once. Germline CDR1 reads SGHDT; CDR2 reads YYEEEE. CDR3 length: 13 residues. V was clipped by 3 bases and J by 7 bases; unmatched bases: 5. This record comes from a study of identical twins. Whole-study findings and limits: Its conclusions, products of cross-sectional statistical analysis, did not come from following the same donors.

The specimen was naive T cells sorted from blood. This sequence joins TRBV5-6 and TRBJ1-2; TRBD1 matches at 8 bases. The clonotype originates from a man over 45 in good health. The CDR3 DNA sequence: TGTGCCAGCAGCTGGACAGGGTCGGGTGGCTACACCTTC. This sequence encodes CASSWTGSGGYTF.